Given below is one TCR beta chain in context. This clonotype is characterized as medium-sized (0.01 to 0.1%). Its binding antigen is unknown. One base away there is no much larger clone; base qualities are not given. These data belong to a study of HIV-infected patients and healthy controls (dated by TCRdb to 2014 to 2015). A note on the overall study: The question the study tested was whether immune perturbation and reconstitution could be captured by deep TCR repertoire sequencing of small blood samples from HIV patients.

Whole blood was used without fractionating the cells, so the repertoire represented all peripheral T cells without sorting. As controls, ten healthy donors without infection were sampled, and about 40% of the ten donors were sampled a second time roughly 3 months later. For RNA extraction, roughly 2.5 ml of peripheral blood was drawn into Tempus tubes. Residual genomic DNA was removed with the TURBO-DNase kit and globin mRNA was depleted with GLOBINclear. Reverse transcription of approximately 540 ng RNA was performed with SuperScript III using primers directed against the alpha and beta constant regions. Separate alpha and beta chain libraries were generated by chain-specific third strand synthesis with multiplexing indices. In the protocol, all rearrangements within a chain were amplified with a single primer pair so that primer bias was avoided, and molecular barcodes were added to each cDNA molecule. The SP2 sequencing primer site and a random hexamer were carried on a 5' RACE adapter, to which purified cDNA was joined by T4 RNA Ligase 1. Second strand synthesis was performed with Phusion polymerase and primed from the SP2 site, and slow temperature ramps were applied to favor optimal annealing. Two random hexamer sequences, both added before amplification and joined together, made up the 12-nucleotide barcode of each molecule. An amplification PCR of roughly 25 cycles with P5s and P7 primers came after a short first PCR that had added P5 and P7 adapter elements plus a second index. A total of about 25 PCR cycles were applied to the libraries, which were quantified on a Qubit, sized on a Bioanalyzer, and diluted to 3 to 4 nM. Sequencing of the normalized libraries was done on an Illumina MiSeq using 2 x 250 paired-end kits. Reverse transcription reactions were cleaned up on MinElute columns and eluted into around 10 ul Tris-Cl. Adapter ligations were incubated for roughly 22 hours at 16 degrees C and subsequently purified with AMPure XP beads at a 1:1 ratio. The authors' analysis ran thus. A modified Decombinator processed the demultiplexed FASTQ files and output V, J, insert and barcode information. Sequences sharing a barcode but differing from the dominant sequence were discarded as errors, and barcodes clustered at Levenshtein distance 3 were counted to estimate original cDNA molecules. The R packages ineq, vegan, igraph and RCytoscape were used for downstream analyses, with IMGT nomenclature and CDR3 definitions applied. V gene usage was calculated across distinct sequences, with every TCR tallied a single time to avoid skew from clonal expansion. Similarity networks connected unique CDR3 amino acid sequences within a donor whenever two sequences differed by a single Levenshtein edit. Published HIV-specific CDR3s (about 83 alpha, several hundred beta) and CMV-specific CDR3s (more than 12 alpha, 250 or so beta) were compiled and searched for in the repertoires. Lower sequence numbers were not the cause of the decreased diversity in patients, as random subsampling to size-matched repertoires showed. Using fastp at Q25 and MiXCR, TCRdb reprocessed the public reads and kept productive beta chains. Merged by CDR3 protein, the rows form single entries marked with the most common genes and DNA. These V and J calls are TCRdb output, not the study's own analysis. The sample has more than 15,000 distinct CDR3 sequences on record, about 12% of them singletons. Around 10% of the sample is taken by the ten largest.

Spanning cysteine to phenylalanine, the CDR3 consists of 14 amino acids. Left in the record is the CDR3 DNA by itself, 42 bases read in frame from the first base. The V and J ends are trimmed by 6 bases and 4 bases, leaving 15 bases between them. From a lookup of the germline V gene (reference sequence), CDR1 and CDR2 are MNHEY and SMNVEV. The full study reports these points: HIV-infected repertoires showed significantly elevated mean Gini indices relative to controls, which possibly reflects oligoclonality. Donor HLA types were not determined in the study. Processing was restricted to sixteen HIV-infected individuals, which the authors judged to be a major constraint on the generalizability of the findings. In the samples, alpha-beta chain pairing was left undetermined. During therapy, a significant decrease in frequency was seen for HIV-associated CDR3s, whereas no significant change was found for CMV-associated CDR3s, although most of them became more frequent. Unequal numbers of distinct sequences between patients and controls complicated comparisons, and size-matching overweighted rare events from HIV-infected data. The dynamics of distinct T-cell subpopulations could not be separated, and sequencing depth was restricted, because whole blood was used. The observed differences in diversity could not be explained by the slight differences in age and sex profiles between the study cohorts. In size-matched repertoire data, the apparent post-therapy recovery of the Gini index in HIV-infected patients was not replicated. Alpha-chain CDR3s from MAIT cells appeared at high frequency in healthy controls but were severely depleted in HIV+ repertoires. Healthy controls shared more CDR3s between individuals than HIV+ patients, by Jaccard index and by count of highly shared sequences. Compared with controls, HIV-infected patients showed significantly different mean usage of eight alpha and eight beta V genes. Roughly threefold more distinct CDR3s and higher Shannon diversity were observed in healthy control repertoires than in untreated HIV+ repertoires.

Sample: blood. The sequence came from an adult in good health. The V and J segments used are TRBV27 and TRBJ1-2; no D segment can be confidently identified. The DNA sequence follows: TGTGCCAGCAGCTGGCTTAGGATGGGCTATGGCTACACCTTC. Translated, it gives CASSWLRMGYGYTF.